This T cell receptor (beta chain) was captured by sequencing in a study of neurological immune-mediated disorders. This clonotype has a count of ten or more. What it recognizes is unknown. The CDR3 has 15 residues. Germline loops: CDR1 SQVTM, CDR2 ANQGSEA. Trimming removed 3 bases from V and 5 bases from J; junction bases left unmatched: 7. The cDNA came from 5'RACE with 10-nucleotide random UMIs. Via MiXCR, TCRdb re-called the 5' RACE reads, giving one row per CDR3 protein. The sample has about 59,000 distinct CDR3 sequences, roughly 13% seen once. The unsorted libraries were produced from 2 million PBMCs held at -80 C. Study conclusions and caveats: Private repertoires in all groups were suggested by the finding that expanded clones across subjects shared no CDR3 amino acid sequences.

This clonotype was obtained from a woman aged 55-70 years with HTLV-1-associated myelopathy (HAM/TSP). Sequencing used PBMCs. This chain uses TRBV29-1 with TRBJ2-2, with TRBD2 identical over 9 bases. CDR3 loop: CSVDSREGGTGELFF. CDR3 DNA sequence: TGCAGCGTTGACTCGCGGGAGGGAGGGACCGGGGAGCTGTTTTTT.